This T cell receptor (beta chain) stems from a study of radiation and T cells in renal cell carcinoma. Points from the study as a whole: Top tumor clonotypes rose in blood 2 weeks post-radiation, then contracted.

A word on this clone: The antigen is not known.

TCRdb keeps only in-frame clones here, not all; method: immunoSEQ multiplex PCR. The repertoire includes roughly 90,000 clones, 85% of them detected once, and approximately 8.6% sits in the top ten. Time point described: blood 4 weeks post-SBRT, at nephrectomy. Indicated treatment: 15 Gy SBRT to primary tumor, nephrectomy 4 weeks later. In germline, CDR1 is MNHNY, CDR2 SVGAGI (reference sequence). The CDR3 runs 14 residues. Trimming cost V 5 bases and J 1 base, with 11 bases left between them. The receptor was isolated from a man aged 50 to 60 with renal cell carcinoma. The specimen comprised blood, sampled from a patient whose treatment included radiotherapy and nephrectomy. This chain joins TRBV6-6 and TRBJ1-1, with D possibly matching TRBD1 (6 bases). CDR3 sequence reads: CASSLYRENTEAFF. The CDR3 DNA follows: TGTGCCAGCAGTCTTTACAGGGAGAACACTGAAGCTTTCTTT.